This T cell receptor beta chain was recorded in a study of blood T cell repertoires in COVID-19. Losses at the gene ends were 2 bases for V and 6 bases for J; bases not matched to a gene: 4. The CDR3 is made up of 13 amino acids. Germline CDR1 is LNHDA and CDR2 is SQIVND (reference sequence). The authors' processing: Amplification of reference gene primers provided the estimated nucleated cell counts. Measured with immunoSEQ multiplex PCR; TCRdb has only the in-frame clones, and not every one. For V, J and clone size, that table is used; D and trimming come from the DNA. The table lists about 67,000 clones, about 89% of them singletons. Only a few counts were recorded for this clone.

The clonotype comes from a man aged 50-60 years with active COVID-19. V is TRBV19 and J is TRBJ2-7; 7 bases are a match to TRBD1. Sequencing was done on a sample of peripheral blood. The CDR3 region has the DNA TGTGCCAGTAGTATACGACAGGGTGCCGAGCAGTACTTC. Its translation is CASSIRQGAEQYF.